The subject of this entry is one TCR beta chain. This sample was included in a study of blood T cell repertoires in COVID-19. Data came from immunoSEQ multiplex PCR; TCRdb stores just in-frame clones and leaves some out. The table records under 250,000 clones, approximately 89% of them present only once. CDR1 and CDR2 from the germline V gene are KGHDR and SFDVKD. The CDR3 loop spans 18 amino acids. V lost 2 bases and J 1 base, leaving 17 bases between the germline ends. J is TRBJ2-1 and V is TRBV24-1; possibly TRBD2 for D (5 bases). The sequence came from a woman aged 30 to 39 who had been exposed to COVID-19. The sequenced sample consisted of PBMCs or T cells enriched from blood (not recorded which). CDR3: CATSDSLSDSGSYNEQFF. DNA of the CDR3: TGTGCCACCAGTGATTCGCTGTCGGACTCAGGATCCTACAATGAGCAGTTCTTC.